These T cell receptor beta chains were read from a single sample in a study of CD4 and CD8 cells across lung adenocarcinoma regions. TCRdb re-called the PCR reads with MiXCR, one entry per CDR3 protein. The table lists around 16,000 distinct CDR3 sequences, around 50% of them singletons. The specimen was CD8+ T cells from the center of a lung tumor. All receptors derive from a female donor with lung adenocarcinoma. The CD4 and CD8 labels of this study may be unreliable. CDR3s include the opening cysteine and the closing phenylalanine or tryptophan. A D gene is named only where the DNA matches it firmly. Not every row has a clone size; where given, it reads once, few, many or a size class.

>.|TRBJ2-4|TRBV4-2|TRBD2
TGTGCCAGCAGCCCGACTCCCCGACTAGCGGGGGTGCGGGCCAAAGACACTCAGTACTTC
CASSPTPRLAGVRAKDTQYF
>.|TRBJ2-1|TRBV6-1|TRBD1
TGTGCCAGCAGTGAACACGGGACAGTTATCCTCTATGAGCAGTTCTTC
CASSEHGTVILYEQFF
>many|TRBJ2-5|TRBV6-5|.
TGTGCCAGCAGTTACATCGGTCAGTACAGGGAGACCCAGTACTTC
CASSYIGQYRETQYF
>few|TRBJ2-2|TRBV5-1|.
TGCGCCAGCAGCCCCGTGCGGGGAAACACCGGGGAGCTGTTTTTT
CASSPVRGNTGELFF
>few|TRBJ2-7|TRBV14|.
TGTGCCAGCAATGCAGCGTTGGGCGAGCAGTACTTC
CASNAALGEQYF
>.|TRBJ2-4|TRBV6-1|TRBD1
TGTGCCAGCAGTCCTAGGGGGCAGTCAACCAAAAATATGCAGTACTTT
CASSPRGQSTKNMQYF
>once|TRBJ2-4|TRBV25-1|.
TGTGCCAGCTCCGGGATAACCTTCGGGGACATTCAGTACTTC
CASSGITFGDIQYF
>many|TRBJ2-7|TRBV7-2|TRBD1
TGTGCCAGCAGCCCCCTTTTAGGACAGGGAGGCGAGCAGTACTTC
CASSPLLGQGGEQYF
>many|TRBJ2-5|TRBV3-1|.
TGTGCCAGCAGCCAACGTACAGGGAACGCGGAGACCCAGTACTTC
CASSQRTGNAETQYF
>many|TRBJ2-3|TRBV7-6|.
TGTGCCAGCAGCATACAGGACAGACACACAGATACGCAGTATTTT
CASSIQDRHTDTQYF
>many|TRBJ2-7|TRBV6-5|.
TGTGCCAGCAGTTACTCCTACAGGGACTCCTACGAGCAGTACTTC
CASSYSYRDSYEQYF
>.|TRBJ2-1|TRBV12-3/TRBV12-4|.
TGTGCCAGCAGTTTCAGTGGCCCCTGGGATGAGCAGTTCTTC
CASSFSGPWDEQFF
>.|TRBJ2-5|TRBV6-1|.
TGTGCCAGCAGTGCCCTGGGTACGCAGTACTTC
CASSALGTQYF
>.|TRBJ2-1|TRBV10-3|.
TGTGCCATCAGTGATCCCCCCGCAACTAGTGGTGAGCAGTTCTTC
CAISDPPATSGEQFF
>.|TRBJ2-4|TRBV6-1|TRBD2
TGTGCCAGCGGTCCGGGGGGGGGGGCCAAAAACACTCAGTACTTC
CASGPGGGAKNTQYF
>once|TRBJ1-6|TRBV15|TRBD1
TGTGCCACCAGCATACGATCCGGACAGGGTAATTCACCCCTCCACTTT
CATSIRSGQGNSPLHF
>many|TRBJ1-2|TRBV6-1|TRBD1
TGTGCCAGCAGTGTCCGACAGGGGTCCTATGGCTACACCTTC
CASSVRQGSYGYTF
>.|TRBJ2-4|TRBV4-1|TRBD2
TGCGCCAGCAGCCAACGCGACGGGGGGGGGGGAGCCAAAAATACGCAGTACTTT
CASSQRDGGGGAKNTQYF